The following is a T cell receptor (beta chain) sequence with its context. A read error may account for a junction end that differs from germline. The data derive from a study of cytomegalovirus exposure and HLA in healthy donors. The CDR3 is 18 residues long. Per the germline V gene, CDR1 is SNHLY and CDR2 is FYNNEI. The PCR made use of 60 Vbeta and 13 Jbeta primers. Original processing notes: About 11 million of the approximately 80 million unique TCR beta chains counted in a later analysis were shared. The protocol was immunoSEQ multiplex PCR, while the TCRdb copy is restricted to in-frame clones and leaves out a portion. For V, J and clone size, that table is used; D and trimming come from the DNA. Among some 150,000 clones, approximately 74% were seen once, and the ten largest hold 2.5% to 3%.

The clonotype was recovered from a man between 18 and 29 years old in good health and CMV-seronegative. Sequencing was carried out using PBMCs. V gene TRBV2 combines with J gene TRBJ2-4; 7 positions agree with TRBD2. The CDR3 region has the DNA TGTGCCAGCAGTGAAAGGGGCGGGGGAAGGAGTACAATCAACAGTCAGTACTTC. Translating gives CASSERGGGRSTINSQYF.